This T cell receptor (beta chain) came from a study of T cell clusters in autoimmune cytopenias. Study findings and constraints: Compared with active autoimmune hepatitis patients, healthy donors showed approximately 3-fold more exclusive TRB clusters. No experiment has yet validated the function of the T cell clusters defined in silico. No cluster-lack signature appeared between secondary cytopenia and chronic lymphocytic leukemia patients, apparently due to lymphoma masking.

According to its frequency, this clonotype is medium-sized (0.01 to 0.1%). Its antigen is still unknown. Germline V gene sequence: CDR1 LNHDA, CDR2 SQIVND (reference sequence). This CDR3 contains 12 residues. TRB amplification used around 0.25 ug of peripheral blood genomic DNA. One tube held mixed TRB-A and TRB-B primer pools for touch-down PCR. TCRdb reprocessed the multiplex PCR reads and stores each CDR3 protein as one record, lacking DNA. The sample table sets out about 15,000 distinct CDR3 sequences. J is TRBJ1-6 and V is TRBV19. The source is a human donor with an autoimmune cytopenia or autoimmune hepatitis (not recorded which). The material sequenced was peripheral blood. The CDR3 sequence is CASSIGLGPLHF.